This T cell receptor beta chain comes out of a study of shared clonotypes between healthy human individuals (TCRdb year 2020). About the study as a whole: The cohort comprised a couple of women and a few men aged 18 to 49 years. To increase sequencing depth and limit assay-specific biases, TCR repertoire library preparation and sequencing were carried out by different laboratories using diverse techniques. Between about 0.9 and 10 billion PBMCs per donor were obtained by leukapheresis. For each donor, CD4 naive and CD4 memory were each given three plates, CD8 naive was given two plates, and CD8 memory was given one plate. To estimate repertoire size and how much clonotypes are shared between individuals, the study performed deep sequencing of blood TCR repertoires from a handful of healthy adults.

Donors were healthy HIV-negative adults with no recently reported acute infections or vaccinations. Every donor was a Caucasian adult living in Nashville, Tennessee, USA. Magnetic negative selection was used to enrich CD4+ T cells, after which naive cells were positively selected on CD45RA and the negative fraction became the memory subset. After blood collection by leukapheresis, PBMCs were isolated using Ficoll-Histopaque density gradient centrifugation and then cryopreserved in the vapor phase of liquid nitrogen. Analytical flow cytometry was used to check the purity and quantity of each magnetically sorted T cell population. Each sorted fraction had its genomic DNA isolated and then quantified by UV absorbance on a Nanodrop 2000c. In regard to this clone: No cognate antigen has been identified for it. At one boundary the junction diverges from the germline segment, which might be a read error.

Using the deep immunoSEQ assay, multiplex PCR amplified TCR CDR3 regions from genomic DNA. Extracted genomic DNA from each cell subset was spread evenly across all wells of several immunoSEQ 96-well plates, with each plate serving as a replicate. For sorted subsets, each replicate PCR was loaded with about 200 ng genomic DNA, equivalent to approximately 27,000 T cell genomes. Purified libraries were measured with a Qubit 3.0 fluorometer, size-checked on a Bioanalyzer 2100, and measured again with the KAPA Library Quantification kit. Every immunoSEQ 96-well plate was sequenced on a dedicated single-read 150-cycle Illumina NextSeq 550 flow cell. Processing in the source paper ran as follows. Because the immunoSEQ output included only junctional sequences and no quality scores, the filtering could not be the same as the filtering used for full-length reads. To assign V/J genes and CDR3, sequences were annotated against IMGT germline references using PyIR, a Python wrapper for IgBLAST v1.9. Reads were filtered out if the reads had weak V/J assignments (E-value above 1e-6), no CDR3, stop codons, out-of-frame junctions, or ambiguous translated residues. V3J clonotypes were defined as sequences sharing the same inferred V gene, J gene, and CDR3 amino acid sequence. Percentage overlap between repertoires was computed as shared unique clonotypes divided by the size of the smaller repertoire. Three approaches were used to assess repertoire richness: RTK rarefaction, the Chao1 estimator, and Recon v2.1 estimates of unobserved clonotypes. For all TCRbeta clonotypes obtained by the gDNA method from four donors, generation probabilities were computed with OLGA. What TCRdb holds here is the immuneACCESS table cut down to in-frame rearrangements. Part of the clones is not present; checked against another copy, under half of the missing clones reflect an unresolved V gene, and the others are unexplained. The DNA gave D and trimming, while V, J and clone size come from that table. The sample table contains roughly 760,000 clones; only one count was recorded for around 72% of them. The ten largest clones represent under 2% of the sample.

Points the paper makes about the study in general: Higher generation probabilities were observed for clonotypes shared by all four sorted-subset donors than for non-shared clonotypes. About 5% of naive CD4, around 3.5% of naive CD8, about 2.1% of memory CD4, and about 0.4% of memory CD8 clonotypes were shared across four donors. Pairwise subsampling led to the expectation that sequencing depth would affect the degree of clonotype sharing among donors. Because the study included only a small number of donors, the genetic and exposure-history diversity represented was limited. Sampling was limited to blood, and TCR repertoires in tissue likely differ from TCR repertoires in blood. Even with the large sequencing depth, rarefaction of the sorted-subset datasets indicated that sequencing was incomplete. Larger estimated clonotype richness was generally found for naive subsets than for memory subsets.

Via the germline V gene (reference sequence), CDR1 is SEHNR and CDR2 FQNEAQ. Taken from cysteine to phenylalanine, the CDR3 has 13 residues. Of the read, only the CDR3 DNA is kept; its 39 bases are in frame from base 1. The rearrangement combines TRBV7-9 with TRBJ2-7; TRBD2 matches 11 bases in the middle. Sequenced material: memory CD4+ T cells sorted from blood. The sample's cell subset or site label, decoded: CD45RA-negative fraction. This sequence was found in a woman younger than 45 in good health. The CDR3 region has the sequence CASSLPGLAGGSF. The sequenced DNA: TGTGCCAGCAGCTTACCCGGACTAGCGGGCGGCAGCTTC.